This T cell receptor beta chain was profiled in a study of blood T cells in healthy people across ages. Regarding this clonotype: The antigen is unknown.

Study conclusions and caveats: Naive T cell percentage showed a strong correlation with the diversity of TCR beta.

Primers used in a second PCR of about 6 to 11 cycles were a sample-barcoded 5' primer and a J-beta primer mix. TCRdb re-called the 5' RACE reads through MiXCR, storing one row per CDR3 protein. Here the sample spans around 790,000 distinct CDR3 sequences, around two fifths being singletons. The germline CDR1 and CDR2 sequences are SGDLS and YYNGEE. V shed 4 bases and J 4 bases; nucleotides not matched to a gene: 11. The CDR3 runs to 16 residues. The rearrangement uses TRBV9 and TRBJ2-3, with TRBD1 matching over 8 bases. The TCR originated in a man aged 60 to 69 in good health. The sequenced material came from blood. The CDR3 nucleotides are TGTGCCAGCAGCATAAGACCGGGACAGGTGCCAGATACGCAGTATTTT. This codes for CASSIRPGQVPDTQYF.